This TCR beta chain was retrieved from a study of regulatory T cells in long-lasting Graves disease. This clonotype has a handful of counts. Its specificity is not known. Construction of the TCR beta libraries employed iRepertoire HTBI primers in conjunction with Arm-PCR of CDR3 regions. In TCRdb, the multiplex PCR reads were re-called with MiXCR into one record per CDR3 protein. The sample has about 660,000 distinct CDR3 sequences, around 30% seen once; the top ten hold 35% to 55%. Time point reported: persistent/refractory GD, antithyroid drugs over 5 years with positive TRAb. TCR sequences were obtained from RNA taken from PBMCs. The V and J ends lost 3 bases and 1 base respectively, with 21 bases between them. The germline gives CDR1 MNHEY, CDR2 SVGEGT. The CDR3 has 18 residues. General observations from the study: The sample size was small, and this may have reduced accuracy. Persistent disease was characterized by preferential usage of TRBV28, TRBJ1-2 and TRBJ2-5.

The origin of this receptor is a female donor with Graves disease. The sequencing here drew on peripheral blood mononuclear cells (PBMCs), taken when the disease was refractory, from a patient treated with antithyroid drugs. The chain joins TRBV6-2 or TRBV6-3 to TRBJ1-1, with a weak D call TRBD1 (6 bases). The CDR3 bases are TGTGCCAGCAGTTATCGGGGGGGCGCCACCCTTTCGAACACTGAAGCTTTCTTT. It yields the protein CASSYRGGATLSNTEAFF.